This section outlines one T cell receptor beta chain sequence together with its context. Germline CDR1 is DFQATT and CDR2 is SNEGSKA (reference sequence). The CDR3 contains 14 residues. Trimming took off 6 bases at V and 2 bases at J, with 17 bases between the two ends. The data are from a study of CD8 T cells in Susac syndrome. After extraction with the RNeasy kit, roughly 0.5 to 1 ug of the RNA was reverse transcribed using random hexamers. The immunoSEQ assay covered 54 Vbeta and 13 Jbeta segments for CDR3. TCRdb passed the immunoSEQ multiplex PCR reads through MiXCR, listing each CDR3 protein once. The repertoire holds 100,000 to 150,000 distinct CDR3 sequences, with approximately 96% as singletons. Controls comprised healthy donors matched for age and sex. Isolation of CD8+ and CD4+ T cells was performed negatively, whereas enrichment of TEMRA cells was done by FACS.

The specimen sequenced was CD4+ T cells from PBMCs. The sequence was obtained from a human donor in good health. The chain joins TRBV20-1 to TRBJ2-7, with a possible D match to TRBD2 (6 bases). This CDR3 reads CSARDRTSPYEQYF. CDR3 bases: TGCAGTGCGAGGGATAGAACTAGCCCCTACGAGCAGTACTTC.